This record concerns one TCR beta chain sequence. Its cognate antigen is unknown. The entry originates in a study of vaccination effects on CD4 cells after COVID-19. Overall study: Post-vaccine specimens arrived a median 72 days past the second dose.

At the end of approximately 10 days of culture, CD4+ T cells were isolated. Two-dose BNT162b2 or mRNA-1273 vaccination was given to participants. The assay was immunoSEQ multiplex PCR, and TCRdb's table has in-frame clones only and misses some. The sample yields about 47,000 clones, 70% seen once. The V gene's germline CDR1 is LGHDT and CDR2 YNNKEL (reference sequence). The CDR3 is 13 residues long. V shed 4 bases and J shed 4 bases, with 10 bases lying between them. Study-level points and caveats: Marked clonal contraction of infection- and vaccine-induced clones was seen late after vaccination. The study enrolled few convalescent patients and sampled no early post-infection timepoints.

Material: CD4+ T cells from PBMCs cultured without peptide, obtained after COVID-19 vaccination. The receptor was derived from a human donor who received a COVID-19 vaccine. The V gene is TRBV3-1 (or the pseudogene TRBV3-2), the J gene TRBJ1-2; a possible D gene is TRBD1 (5 bases). This CDR3 is CASSPMTAYGYTF. The CDR3 region has the DNA TGTGCCAGCAGCCCGATGACAGCCTATGGCTACACCTTC.